This T cell receptor beta chain was identified in a study of radiotherapy plus CTLA-4 blockade in lung cancer. For the study at large: Of all patients, approximately 17% responded objectively and about 34% showed disease control.

The assay was immunoSEQ multiplex PCR, and TCRdb's table has in-frame clones only and misses some. The data hold around 38,000 clones, with 65% to 90% observed a single time. Study-level results: Tumor-origin TCR clones grew in blood after radiotherapy plus ipilimumab.

Notes on this clone: Its specificity is not known.

Receiving focal radiation plus CTLA-4 blockade with ipilimumab were patients who had chemo-refractory metastatic non-small-cell lung cancer. The receptor was derived from a human donor with non-small cell lung cancer whose response to radiotherapy plus ipilimumab could not be evaluated. Sequences were derived from peripheral blood, sampled from a patient treated with radiotherapy plus ipilimumab.

The CDR3 DNA reads TGTGCCAGTGGACAGGGATTAGAAAACATTCAGTACTTC. This gives the protein CASGQGLENIQYF. J is TRBJ2-4 and V is TRBV10-3, with 8 bases identical to TRBD1. The CDR3 length is 13 residues. V was clipped by 10 bases and J by 5 bases; unmatched bases: 7. The germline CDR1 and CDR2 sequences are ENHRY and SYGVKD.